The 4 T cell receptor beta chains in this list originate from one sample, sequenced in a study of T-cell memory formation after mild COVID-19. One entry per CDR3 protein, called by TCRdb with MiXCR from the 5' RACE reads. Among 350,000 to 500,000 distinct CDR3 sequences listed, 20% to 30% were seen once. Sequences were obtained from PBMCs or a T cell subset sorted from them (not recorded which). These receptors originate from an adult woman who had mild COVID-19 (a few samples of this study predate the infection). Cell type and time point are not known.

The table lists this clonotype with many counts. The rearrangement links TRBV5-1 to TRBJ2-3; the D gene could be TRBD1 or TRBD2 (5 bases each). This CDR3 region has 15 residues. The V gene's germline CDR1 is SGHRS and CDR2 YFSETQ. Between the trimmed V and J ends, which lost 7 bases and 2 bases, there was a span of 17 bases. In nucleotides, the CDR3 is TGCGCCAGCGGGGGTCGGACCGGCAACACAGATACGCAGTATTTT. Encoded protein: CASGGRTGNTDTQYF.

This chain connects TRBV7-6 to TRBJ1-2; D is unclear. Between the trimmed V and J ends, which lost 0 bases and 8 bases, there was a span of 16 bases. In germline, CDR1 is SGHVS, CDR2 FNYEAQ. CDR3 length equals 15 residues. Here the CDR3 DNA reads TGTGCCAGCAGCTTAGCTGGGGAATGGACGGAAGGCTACACCTTC. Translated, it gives CASSLAGEWTEGYTF.

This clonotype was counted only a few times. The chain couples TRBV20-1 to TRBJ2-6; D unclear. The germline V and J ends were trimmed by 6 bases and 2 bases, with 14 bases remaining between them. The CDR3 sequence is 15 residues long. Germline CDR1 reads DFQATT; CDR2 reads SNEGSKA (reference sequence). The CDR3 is CSAPPTRTGANVLTF. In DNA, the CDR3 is TGCAGTGCCCCGCCGACCAGGACTGGGGCCAACGTCCTGACTTTC.

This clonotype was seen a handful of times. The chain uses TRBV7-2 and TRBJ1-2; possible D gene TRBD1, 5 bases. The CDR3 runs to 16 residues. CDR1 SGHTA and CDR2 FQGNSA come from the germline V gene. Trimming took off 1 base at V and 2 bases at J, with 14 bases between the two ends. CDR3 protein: CASSLGLGTGNYGYTF. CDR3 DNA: TGTGCCAGCAGCTTAGGTCTGGGGACGGGCAACTATGGCTACACCTTC.